Sequencing of this T cell receptor (beta chain) was carried out in a study of shared clonotypes between healthy human individuals. In regard to this clone: The antigen remains unidentified.

This was a deep-level run. It was across several immunoSEQ plates that each subset's genomic DNA was evenly split. Libraries were prepared by immunoSEQ multiplex PCR; TCRdb keeps only in-frame clonotypes and omits some of them. The sample records more than 2 million clones, 85% to 95% being singletons. The germline V and J ends were trimmed by 0 bases and 11 bases, with 14 bases remaining between them. Germline values: CDR1 MNHEY, CDR2 SVGAGI. CDR3 length equals 15 residues. Study-wide results and caveats: Naive CD4 clonotypes were shared across a handful of donors at 5% to 6%. Relative to their counterparts shared across all four donors, non-shared clonotypes exhibited diminished generation probabilities.

V and J are TRBV6-5 and TRBJ1-6, with D possibly matching TRBD1 (6 bases). Sequenced material: naive CD4+ T cells sorted from blood. Subset here: CD45RA+ positively selected. This sequence originates from a man between 18 and 35 years old in good health. The CDR3 DNA reads as TGTGCCAGCAGTTACTCGATTCCAGGGGTTACACCCCTCCACTTT. This translates into CASSYSIPGVTPLHF.